This is a list of T cell receptor beta chains from one sample in a study of T cell changes during pregnancy in multiple sclerosis. Sequencing used immunoSEQ multiplex PCR; TCRdb keeps in-frame clones, though not all of them. The sample includes 45,000 to 60,000 clones, 93% of them seen just once. The sample was peripheral blood, taken in the second trimester of pregnancy. The receptors were gathered from a female donor with multiple sclerosis, enrolled in a pregnancy study. The CDR3 runs from the conserved cysteine through the conserved F or W. The D gene is left open where the match is weak. Clone size appears in some rows only: once, few, many, or a class for an expanded clone.

d_call	v_call	clone_size	j_call	cdr3_nt	cdr3_aa
TRBD1	TRBV7-2	NA	TRBJ1-1	TGTGCCAGCAGCTTAGGCGGACAGGCCAACACTGAAGCTTTCTTT	CASSLGGQANTEAFF
NA	TRBV4-2	NA	TRBJ1-1	TGTGCCAGCAGCCAAGAACGCACTTCGCTCGAAGCTTTCTTT	CASSQERTSLEAFF
NA	TRBV4-2	NA	TRBJ1-2	TGTGCCAGCAGCCGGGGGGGAGCTGGCTACACCTTC	CASSRGGAGYTF
NA	TRBV14	NA	TRBJ2-1	TGTGCCAGCAGCCAAGATTGGGGCGGGGATGAGCAGTTCTTC	CASSQDWGGDEQFF
TRBD1	TRBV28	NA	TRBJ1-1	TGTGCCAGCAGCCTCAGACAGGGGCTGAACACTGAAGCTTTCTTT	CASSLRQGLNTEAFF
NA	TRBV19	NA	TRBJ2-7	TGTGCCAGTAATAACGGAGCCTACGAGCAGTACTTC	CASNNGAYEQYF
NA	TRBV6-6	NA	TRBJ2-5	TGTGCCAGCAGTTACCCCGGTGAGACCCAGTACTTC	CASSYPGETQYF
TRBD2	TRBV12-5	NA	TRBJ2-7	TGTGCTAGTGGCCTATTTGCGGGGGGGGAGCGGTACTTC	CASGLFAGGERYF
NA	TRBV27	NA	TRBJ2-7	TGTGCCAGCAGCCGAGGGTCAAACTCCTACGAGCAGTACTTC	CASSRGSNSYEQYF
NA	TRBV19	NA	TRBJ2-7	TGTGCCAGTAGTTATCCACAGGGCGCGCAGTACTTC	CASSYPQGAQYF
NA	TRBV7-2	NA	TRBJ2-5	TGTGCCAGCAGCTTAGTGTCGGCAGGGATAGGGGAGACCCAGTACTTC	CASSLVSAGIGETQYF
NA	TRBV11-2	NA	TRBJ2-2	TGTGCCAGCAGCTTAGCCGGGACTGGGGAGCTGTTTTTT	CASSLAGTGELFF
TRBD2	TRBV5-4	NA	TRBJ2-3	TGTGCCAGCAGCCCCCTGGGGGCTAGCGGGGCACAAGATACGCAGTATTTT	CASSPLGASGAQDTQYF
NA	TRBV6-5	NA	TRBJ1-2	TGTGCCAGCAGTTACGCCCACCAGTTAAACTATGGCTACACCTTC	CASSYAHQLNYGYTF
TRBD2	TRBV7-6	NA	TRBJ2-1	TGTGCCAGCAGCACCCTAGCGGGAGGGCCCGATGAGCAGTTCTTC	CASSTLAGGPDEQFF
TRBD2	TRBV2	NA	TRBJ2-3	TGTGCCAGCAGTTGGGGGACTAGCGGAGAAACAGGTACGCAGTATTTT	CASSWGTSGETGTQYF
TRBD1	TRBV6-1	NA	TRBJ2-7	TGTGCCAGCAGTGTCTCCGGGACAGGGACCTACGAGCAGTACTTC	CASSVSGTGTYEQYF
TRBD1	TRBV27	NA	TRBJ1-2	TGTGCCAGCAGCTTGACGGGACAGGGGTTCCCATGGGACTATGGCTACACCTTC	CASSLTGQGFPWDYGYTF
NA	TRBV2	NA	TRBJ1-5	TGTGCCAGCAAATTGGGCAGGGCAAACAATCAGCCCCAGCATTTT	CASKLGRANNQPQHF
NA	TRBV19	NA	TRBJ1-4	TGTGCCAGTAGTATGCGAAAAACTAATGAAAAACTGTTTTTT	CASSMRKTNEKLFF
NA	TRBV7-2	few	TRBJ2-7	TGTGCCAGCAGAATAGCGGTAAGCTCCTACGAGCAGTACTTC	CASRIAVSSYEQYF
NA	TRBV4-3	NA	TRBJ2-1	TGCGCCAGCAGCCAAGATATCCGGGACATACATCTTGAGCAGTTCTTC	CASSQDIRDIHLEQFF
NA	TRBV6-5	NA	TRBJ2-6	TGTGCCAGCAGAAGCCACAGCTCTGGGGCCAACGTCCTGACTTTC	CASRSHSSGANVLTF
TRBD1	TRBV4-3	NA	TRBJ2-6	TGCGCCAGCAGCCTCGGGACAGGGGGTTCTGGGGCCAACGTCCTGACTTTC	CASSLGTGGSGANVLTF
TRBD2	TRBV19	NA	TRBJ2-1	TGTGCCAGTAGTGTAAGCGGGAGAGGTGGCAATGAGCAGTTCTTC	CASSVSGRGGNEQFF
TRBD2	TRBV6-5	once	TRBJ2-7	TGTGCCAGCAGTATCGGGTCTAGCGGGAGATACGAGCAGTACTTC	CASSIGSSGRYEQYF
NA	TRBV7-9	NA	TRBJ1-2	TGTGCCAGCAGCTTATGGTGGGACACAGACTTTAACTATGGCTACACCTTC	CASSLWWDTDFNYGYTF
NA	TRBV7-2	NA	TRBJ2-7	TGTGCCAGCAGCTTCGTCGCAGGATGGGGAGGCGAGCAGTACTTC	CASSFVAGWGGEQYF
NA	TRBV7-2	NA	TRBJ1-5	TGTGCCAGCAGCTTAGGGGGCGCGGGTGGGAGGAGCAATCAGCCCCAGCATTTT	CASSLGGAGGRSNQPQHF
TRBD2	TRBV19	NA	TRBJ2-7	TGTGCCAGTAGTCTAGCGGGAGAAGGTCCCTACGAGCAGTACTTC	CASSLAGEGPYEQYF
NA	TRBV29-1	NA	TRBJ1-3	TGCAGCGTTGAAGGGCACGGCAGGGGTACCATATATTTT	CSVEGHGRGTIYF
TRBD1	TRBV5-5	NA	TRBJ2-3	TGTGCCAGCAGCTCCGGGACAGGAAGCACAGATACGCAGTATTTT	CASSSGTGSTDTQYF
TRBD2	TRBV4-1	NA	TRBJ2-3	TGCGCCAGCAGCCAAGAAGTAGGCTCGGCGGGAGGGCTGGATACGCAGTATTTT	CASSQEVGSAGGLDTQYF
NA	TRBV4-2	NA	TRBJ1-5	TGTGCCAGCAGCCAAGATAGACTTGATCAGCCCCAGCATTTT	CASSQDRLDQPQHF
TRBD2	TRBV6-1	NA	TRBJ2-1	TGTGCCAGCACCGTAGCGGGTCTCACGGGAAATGAGCAGTTCTTC	CASTVAGLTGNEQFF
TRBD2	TRBV19	NA	TRBJ2-7	TGTGCCAGTAGCCCGCAGGCTAGCGGGAGGTACGAGCAGTACTTC	CASSPQASGRYEQYF
NA	TRBV5-1	NA	TRBJ1-1	TGCGCCAGCAGCTGGGGTGAGGGTGAAGCTTTCTTT	CASSWGEGEAFF
TRBD2	TRBV7-2	once	TRBJ2-5	TGTGCCAGCAGCCCCGGGGGGGGTGAGACCCAGTACTTC	CASSPGGGETQYF
TRBD1	TRBV23-1	NA	TRBJ1-2	TGCGCCAGCAGTCCTGGACAGGGGACAAGGGGCTACACCTTC	CASSPGQGTRGYTF
TRBD1	TRBV14	NA	TRBJ1-2	TGTGCCAGCAGCCATTCAGGGGGCAACGATGGCTACACCTTC	CASSHSGGNDGYTF
TRBD2	TRBV14	NA	TRBJ2-3	TGTGCCAGCGCACCTGGCGGGGGGACAAATACGCAGTATTTT	CASAPGGGTNTQYF
TRBD1	TRBV6-6	NA	TRBJ2-7	TGTGCCAGCAGTTACTCGCAAACAGGGGGAACCTACGAGCAGTACTTC	CASSYSQTGGTYEQYF
NA	TRBV5-4	NA	TRBJ2-1	TGTGCCAGCAGTCAGACTGCCAGCTCCTACAATGAGCAGTTCTTC	CASSQTASSYNEQFF
TRBD2	TRBV27	NA	TRBJ2-7	TGTGCCAGCAGTTTATGGCAACCTAGCGGGTCCTACGAGCAGTACTTC	CASSLWQPSGSYEQYF
NA	TRBV19	NA	TRBJ1-5	TGTGCCAGCCGAGAAGGCAATCAGCCCCAGCATTTT	CASREGNQPQHF
NA	TRBV14	NA	TRBJ2-1	TGTGCCAGCAGCCCTCTTCAGGGGTCCTACAATGAGCAGTTCTTC	CASSPLQGSYNEQFF
TRBD2	TRBV4-3	NA	TRBJ2-7	TGCGCCAGCAGCCAAGGGACTAGCGGGAGATACGAGCAGTACTTC	CASSQGTSGRYEQYF
NA	TRBV9	NA	TRBJ2-7	TGTGCCAGCAGCGTAGCTGGCGGGTTACACGAGCAGTACTTC	CASSVAGGLHEQYF
NA	TRBV7-9	NA	TRBJ2-7	TGTGCCAGCAGCAACAGGGAAATACCCCTCCCTCACGAGCAGTACTTC	CASSNREIPLPHEQYF
TRBD2	TRBV7-2	NA	TRBJ2-7	TGTGCCAGCAGCTTACTACGCCCTAGCGGGAGGTCCTACGAGCAGTACTTC	CASSLLRPSGRSYEQYF
NA	TRBV19	NA	TRBJ2-7	TGTGCCAGTAGTTTGGCTAGCTCCTACGAGCAGTACTTC	CASSLASSYEQYF
TRBD2	TRBV10-3	few	TRBJ2-2	TGTGCCGCCCAGAGCGGGGGTCCTGGGGGGGAGCTGTTTTTT	CAAQSGGPGGELFF
NA	TRBV5-6	NA	TRBJ1-2	TGTGCCAGCAGCTGGGGGACGGGAGGAACTTATGGCTACACCTTC	CASSWGTGGTYGYTF
TRBD1	TRBV11-2	once	TRBJ1-2	TGTGCCAGCAGCAGGACAGGGGGCAACTATGGCTACACCTTC	CASSRTGGNYGYTF
NA	TRBV7-9	NA	TRBJ1-5	TGTGCCAGCAGCGATGCGGGGAATCAGCCCCAGCATTTT	CASSDAGNQPQHF